This T cell receptor (beta chain) was captured by sequencing in a study of shared clonotypes between healthy human individuals (dated by TCRdb to 2020 to 2021). Regarding the complete study: A couple of women and three men aged 18 to 49 years were included in the cohort. For each donor, CD4 naive and CD4 memory were each given three plates, CD8 naive was given two plates, and CD8 memory was given one plate. To estimate repertoire size and how much clonotypes are shared between individuals, the study performed deep sequencing of blood TCR repertoires from a handful of healthy adults. To increase sequencing depth and limit assay-specific biases, different laboratories used diverse techniques to prepare libraries and sequence TCR repertoires. Per donor, leukapheresis produced somewhere between about 0.94 and 9.5 billion PBMCs.

The investigation overall reported the following: Pairwise subsampling led to the expectation that sequencing depth would affect the degree of clonotype sharing among donors. Sampling was restricted to blood, and TCR repertoires in tissue are likely to differ from TCR repertoires in blood. Because the study included only a small number of donors, the genetic and exposure-history diversity represented was limited. Around 5% of naive CD4, around 3.6% of naive CD8, approximately 2.2% of memory CD4, and 0.4% of memory CD8 clonotypes were shared across several donors. Compared with non-shared clonotypes, clonotypes shared by all four sorted-subset donors had higher generation probabilities. Even with the large sequencing depth, rarefaction of the sorted-subset datasets indicated that sequencing was incomplete. Estimated clonotype richness was generally larger for naive than for memory subsets.

The germline V gene specifies SGDLS as CDR1 and YYNGEE as CDR2. V drops 0 bases and J drops 6 bases, leaving 10 bases in between. Measured from the cysteine to the phenylalanine, the CDR3 is 14 residues long. The DNA shown is the 42-base CDR3, in frame from base 1. In the case of this clone: Its antigen remains undetermined. No base qualities exist here, and no much larger clone lies one base off it. Other nucleotide sequences in the sample specify the same CDR3.

TCR CDR3 regions were amplified from genomic DNA by multiplex PCR using the deep immunoSEQ assay. Genomic DNA extracted from each cell subset was distributed evenly over all wells of several immunoSEQ 96-well plates, and each plate served as one replicate. For sorted subsets, roughly 0.2 ug genomic DNA, equal to tens of thousands of T cell genomes, was loaded into each replicate PCR. Purified libraries were measured with a Qubit 3.0 fluorometer, size-checked on a Bioanalyzer 2100, and measured again with the KAPA Library Quantification kit. Every immunoSEQ 96-well plate was sequenced on a separate single-read 150-cycle Illumina NextSeq 550 flow cell. Processing in the source paper ran as follows. Because the immunoSEQ output held only junctional sequences and lacked quality scores, the filtering could not match the filtering applied to full-length reads. Sequences were annotated with PyIR, a Python wrapper for IgBLAST v1.9, using IMGT germline references to assign V/J genes and CDR3. Reads were filtered out if the reads had weak V/J assignments (E-value above 1e-6), no CDR3, stop codons, out-of-frame junctions, or ambiguous translated residues. A V3J clonotype was defined by an identical inferred V gene, J gene, and CDR3 amino acid sequence. Percentage overlap between repertoires was computed as shared unique clonotypes divided by the size of the smaller repertoire. RTK rarefaction, the Chao1 estimator, and Recon v2.1 estimates of unobserved clonotypes were used to assess repertoire richness. Generation probabilities for all TCRbeta clonotypes obtained by the gDNA method from a few donors were computed using OLGA. TCRdb mirrors the immuneACCESS table, restricted to in-frame sequences. Some clones are absent from its copies; in checked studies, under half trace to an unresolved V gene, and the reason for the others is unknown. V, J and clone size reflect that table, while D and trimming were determined from the DNA. The sample yields 1.5 million to 2.5 million clones; approximately 94% were counted once. The top ten hold 1% to 1.5% of the sample.

For the CD8 naive samples, CD45RO-negative cells were positively selected for CCR7, yielding a CD45RA+CCR7+ population from which TemRA cells were excluded. Healthy HIV-negative adults with no recently reported acute infections or vaccinations were included as donors. Every donor was a Caucasian adult residing in Nashville, Tennessee, USA. Blood was obtained by leukapheresis, after which PBMCs were separated by Ficoll-Histopaque density gradient centrifugation and cryopreserved in liquid nitrogen vapor phase. Purity and quantity of every magnetically sorted T cell population were checked by analytical flow cytometry. From each sorted fraction, genomic DNA was isolated and quantified by UV absorbance on a Nanodrop 2000c.

The sequence joins TRBV9 to TRBJ2-1; the D gene is not confidently resolved. Sequencing was performed on naive CD8+ T cells sorted from blood. According to the study, the label for this sample's cell subset or site signals: CD45RA+CCR7+. The sequence was obtained from a man younger than 35 in good health. The DNA sequence is as follows: TGTGCCAGCAGCGTAGCTTCGTCGGGCAATGAGCAGTTCTTC. This is translated as CASSVASSGNEQFF.